This T cell receptor beta chain was observed in a study of cytomegalovirus exposure and HLA in healthy donors. Study findings and constraints: Researchers reported that a few CMV-associated chains were confirmed in vitro as CMV antigen-specific.

In regard to this clone: No antigen is known for it.

Trimming cost V 3 bases and J 9 bases, with 12 bases left between them. Germline CDR1 reads SGHVS; CDR2 reads FQNEAQ. The CDR3 is 13 amino acids. Libraries were prepared by immunoSEQ multiplex PCR; TCRdb keeps only in-frame clonotypes and omits some of them. The sample shows about 160,000 clones, 70% to 90% of them seen only once. The sequence was collected from a young woman in good health and CMV-seronegative. The chain recombines TRBV7-8 with TRBJ1-5; possible D gene TRBD1, 5 bases. The sequenced material came from PBMCs. DNA for the CDR3: TGTGCCAGCAGCTTGGGGCCCGGGGGGCCCCAGCATTTT. It encodes CASSLGPGGPQHF.